These 3 T cell receptor beta chains came from one sample sequenced in a study of shared clonotypes between healthy human individuals. Assay: immunoSEQ multiplex PCR; the TCRdb copy retains only in-frame clones and omits some. The sample has 2 million to 3 million clones, 85% to 95% seen once. The material sequenced was naive CD4+ T cells sorted from blood. Regarding subset: CD45RA+ positively selected. The receptors here all came from a man younger than 30 in good health.

The chain is built from TRBV1 and TRBJ1-5; TRBD1, the table's D call, lacks a check against the DNA. TRBV1 is recorded as a pseudogene. This CDR3 has 16 residues. DNA for the CDR3: TGCACCAGCAGCCAAGCCGACAGGGGCCCGAATCAGCCCCAGCATTTT. It yields the protein CTSSQADRGPNQPQHF.

The chain uses TRBV30 and TRBJ2-3; D is possibly TRBD2 (5 bases). Germline V gene lookup returns CDR1 GTSNPN and CDR2 SVGIG (reference sequence). This CDR3 is built from 15 residues. V lost 3 bases, J lost 1 base, and 14 bases lay in between. This chain's CDR3 is CAWRNSGGRTDTQYF. In nucleotides, the CDR3 is TGTGCCTGGAGGAATAGTGGAGGCCGCACAGATACGCAGTATTTT. Combining the CDR3 with reference TRBV30 and TRBJ2-3 gives the whole variable domain SQTIHQWPATLVQPVGSPLSLECTVEGTSNPNLYWYRQAAGRGLQLLFYSVGIGQISSEVPQNLSASRPQDRQFILSSKKLLLSDSGFYLCAWRNSGGRTDTQYFGPGTRLTVL.

Here the CDR3 DNA reads TGTGCCAGCTCCGTAGCAGGGGGCTCTGAAGCTTTCTTT. Its translation is CASSVAGGSEAFF. The V call is TRBV9, the J call TRBJ1-1; 8 bases are shared with TRBD1. Germline-derived CDR1 and CDR2 are SGDLS and YYNGEE. CDR3 length equals 13 residues. V trimming: 7 bases; J trimming: 6 bases; junction bases outside the gene matches: 8.